The 21 T cell receptor beta chains below all came from one sample that was sequenced in a study of T cell responses to AZD1222 COVID-19 vaccine. Using immunoSEQ multiplex PCR, the repertoire was profiled, and TCRdb retains in-frame clones only, with some absent. The sample lists 180,000 or so clones, around 90% seen once, with more than 1.5% in the top ten. The material sequenced was peripheral blood, taken 28 days after the second AZD1222 dose. These receptors were taken from an adult who received the AZD1222 COVID-19 vaccine.

The chain combines TRBV12-3 or TRBV12-4 with TRBJ1-2; no clear D gene. The CDR3 is 13 residues long. The ends were cut back, 7 bases at V and 4 bases at J, with 13 bases in the middle. CDR3 region: CASNDRGVYGYTF. The CDR3 nucleotides are TGTGCCAGCAATGACCGGGGAGTCTATGGCTACACCTTC.

This chain uses TRBV6-6 with TRBJ2-4; no clear D gene. This CDR3 comprises 16 residues. Germline-derived CDR1 and CDR2 are MNHNY and SVGAGI (reference sequence). Trimming left V 8 bases short and J 4 bases short, with 21 bases between. The CDR3 nucleotides read TGTGCCAGCTGTCCCCATGACACGGGTTCTAAAAACATTCAGTACTTC. Amino acid sequence: CASCPHDTGSKNIQYF.

The chain recombines TRBV6-5 with TRBJ1-1; D gene ambiguous. CDR3 length: 13 amino acids. The V end was cut by 4 bases, the J end by 1 base, with 7 bases between. Germline values: CDR1 MNHEY, CDR2 SVGAGI. CDR3: CASSWARNTEAFF. The CDR3 DNA is TGTGCCAGCAGTTGGGCACGGAACACTGAAGCTTTCTTT.

This clone was counted once. The chain uses TRBV29-1 and TRBJ1-1, with TRBD1 identical over 8 bases. The CDR3 is made up of 13 amino acids. In germline, CDR1 is SQVTM, CDR2 ANQGSEA. V was clipped by 6 bases and J by 7 bases; unmatched bases: 10. The CDR3 here is CSVEQGASFEAFF. The CDR3 region has the DNA TGCAGCGTCGAGCAGGGGGCGAGTTTTGAAGCTTTCTTT.

V and J are TRBV28 and TRBJ1-2; a weak D match, TRBD1 (5 bases). The V end lost 6 bases, the J end lost 2 bases, and 10 bases lay between the germline ends. The CDR3 runs 13 residues. Looked up from germline, CDR1 is MDHEN and CDR2 is SYDVKM. CDR3 coding DNA: TGTGCCAGCAGCCAGGGAGGAAACTATGGCTACACCTTC. Amino acids: CASSQGGNYGYTF.

The rearrangement links TRBV5-1 to TRBJ1-1, with 7 bases fitting TRBD1. V shed 6 bases and J 3 bases; nucleotides not matched to a gene: 5. The germline V gene has CDR1 SGHRS and CDR2 YFSETQ. The CDR3 is made up of 13 amino acids. The CDR3, as DNA: TGCGCCAGCACCCGACAGGGCGACACTGAAGCTTTCTTT. Its protein product is CASTRQGDTEAFF.

V gene TRBV10-3 combines with J gene TRBJ2-2; a weak D match, TRBD2 (5 bases). The CDR3 runs 14 residues. Germline CDR1 reads ENHRY; CDR2 reads SYGVKD. The V gene lost 5 bases and the J gene lost 2 bases, with 9 bases spanning the gap. CDR3 sequence reads: CAISPGFNTGELFF. In DNA, the CDR3 is TGTGCCATCAGTCCGGGATTCAACACCGGGGAGCTGTTTTTT.

The chain couples TRBV11-2 to TRBJ2-1; 13 bases are shared with TRBD2. Germline V CDR1 and CDR2: SGHAT, FQNNGV. V was clipped by 6 bases and J by 5 bases; unmatched bases: 7. CDR3 length: 16 residues. The CDR3 DNA sequence: TGTGCCAGCAGACCAACTAGCGGGAGGGCCCACAATGAGCAGTTCTTC. Protein sequence: CASRPTSGRAHNEQFF.

The chain is built from TRBV7-2 and TRBJ1-2; 9 nucleotides line up with TRBD1. Germline loops: CDR1 SGHTA, CDR2 FQGNSA. V was clipped by 0 bases and J by 3 bases; unmatched bases: 5. The CDR3 has 16 amino acids. The CDR3 DNA reads as TGTGCCAGCAGCTTAGCGGGGACAGGGTTGCACTATGGCTACACCTTC. It is translated as CASSLAGTGLHYGYTF.

This chain uses TRBV6-5 with TRBJ2-3, with D maybe TRBD2 (6 bases). Germline V lookup: CDR1 MNHEY, CDR2 SVGAGI. The CDR3 covers 13 residues. V was shortened by 5 bases and J by 6 bases, with 12 bases between the two germline ends. As DNA, the CDR3 is TGTGCCAGCAGTCTAGCGTACTTGGATACGCAGTATTTT. Its protein is CASSLAYLDTQYF.

This rearrangement joins TRBV12-3 or TRBV12-4 to TRBJ2-3, with 12 bases identical to TRBD2. The CDR3 is made up of 13 amino acids. V lost 4 bases and J lost 9; bases outside the gene matches: 2. The CDR3 protein is CASSWLAGGTQYF. CDR3 DNA: TGTGCCAGCAGTTGGCTAGCGGGAGGGACGCAGTATTTT.

The chain carries TRBV5-1 and TRBJ2-1; a possible D gene is TRBD2 (7 bases). V was pared by 5 bases and J by 7 bases, with 19 bases between. The length of the CDR3 is 15 residues. Looked up from germline, CDR1 is SGHRS and CDR2 is YFSETQ. The CDR3 sequence is CASRPVGGPKNEQFF. The CDR3 bases are TGCGCCAGCAGACCCGTCGGGGGGCCGAAAAATGAGCAGTTCTTC.

The chain carries TRBV2 and TRBJ2-5; tentative D call: TRBD1 (6 bases). CDR1 is SNHLY and CDR2 is FYNNEI in the germline V gene. Deletions cut 8 bases from V and 2 bases from J, with 15 bases between. The CDR3 loop spans 14 amino acids. The DNA for the CDR3 is TGTGCCAGCCACTATGACAGGATGCAAGAGACCCAGTACTTC. Translating it yields CASHYDRMQETQYF.

The chain has TRBV24-1 and TRBJ2-1; TRBD2 agrees at 14 bases. Germline-derived CDR1 and CDR2 are KGHDR and SFDVKD. Unmatched junction bases numbered 6, after V lost 3 bases and J lost 9 bases. The CDR3 has 16 residues. The CDR3 loop is CATSDQTSGRAGEQFF. Written as DNA, the CDR3 is TGTGCCACCAGTGATCAGACTAGCGGGAGGGCCGGTGAGCAGTTCTTC.

This chain uses TRBV7-9 with TRBJ1-2, with D tentatively TRBD1 (6 bases). V was pared by 2 bases and J by 8 bases, with 12 bases between. The CDR3 covers 13 residues. The germline CDR1 and CDR2 sequences are SEHNR and FQNEAQ (reference sequence). CDR3 sequence: CASSLSSGEGYTF. In DNA, the CDR3 is TGTGCCAGCAGCTTATCGTCAGGGGAAGGCTACACCTTC.

This clone was picked up one time. In DNA, the CDR3 is TGTGCCAGCAGCGTAGCGGGAGGGAACCAAGAGACCCAGTACTTC. It translates to CASSVAGGNQETQYF. The chain carries TRBV9 and TRBJ2-5; 8 nucleotides match TRBD2. Per germline, CDR1 SGDLS and CDR2 YYNGEE. J gave up 0 bases and V 0 bases, and 1 base lay outside the gene matches. The CDR3 has 15 residues.

This clone was found once. The rearrangement links TRBV7-2 to TRBJ2-3; 10 bases line up with TRBD2. CDR3 length: 19 residues. Germline-derived CDR1 and CDR2 are SGHTA and FQGNSA. V shed 2 bases, J shed 4 bases, and the junction held 15 bases outside the gene matches. CDR3 amino acids: CASSLTGARSSGRSDTQYF. In nucleotides, the CDR3 is TGTGCCAGCAGCTTAACCGGCGCCAGGTCTAGCGGGAGATCAGATACGCAGTATTTT. Based on the CDR3 plus reference TRBV7-2 and TRBJ2-3, the full variable domain is GAGVSQSPSNKVTEKGKDVELRCDPISGHTALYWYRQSLGQGLEFLIYFQGNSAPDKSGLPSDRFSAERTGGSVSTLTIQRTQQEDSAVYLCASSLTGARSSGRSDTQYFGPGTRLTVL.

J is TRBJ1-2 and V is TRBV4-2; TRBD1 matches at 10 bases. V lost 0 bases to trimming and J lost 2 bases; unmatched junction nucleotides: 3. The V gene's germline CDR1 is LGHNA and CDR2 YNFKEQ. The CDR3 is 16 amino acids. This CDR3 is CASSQEGGQGNYGYTF. The CDR3 DNA reads TGTGCCAGCAGCCAAGAGGGGGGACAGGGGAACTATGGCTACACCTTC.

The chain combines TRBV11-2 with TRBJ2-7; TRBD1 might be the D (5 bases). The CDR3 totals 14 residues. Trimming pared 8 bases from V and 2 bases from J, leaving 16 bases between. The germline V gene encodes CDR1 SGHAT and CDR2 FQNNGV. The DNA of the CDR3 is TGTGCCAGCTCTTTCCGGACAAGACCCTACGAGCAGTACTTC. It translates to CASSFRTRPYEQYF. Full variable domain (remainder filled in from reference TRBV11-2 and TRBJ2-7): EAGVAQSPRYKIIEKRQSVAFWCNPISGHATLYWYQQILGQGPKLLIQFQNNGVVDDSQLPKDRFSAERLKGVDSTLKIQPAKLEDSAVYLCASSFRTRPYEQYFGPGTRLTVT.

This sequence joins TRBV4-2 and TRBJ2-2, with D perhaps TRBD1 (6 bases). Germline V gene lookup returns CDR1 LGHNA and CDR2 YNFKEQ. V was trimmed by 1 base and J by 4 bases, leaving 10 bases between them. This CDR3 contains 15 residues. The CDR3 bases are TGTGCCAGCAGCCAAGTAAAAGGGGGCACCGGGGAGCTGTTTTTT. It yields the protein CASSQVKGGTGELFF.

This sequence joins TRBV28 and TRBJ2-7; D gene unclear. Deletions cut 8 bases from V and 0 bases from J, with 14 bases between. The CDR3 is 14 residues long. The germline gives CDR1 MDHEN, CDR2 SYDVKM. The CDR3: CASALSYNSYEQYF. CDR3 coding DNA: TGTGCCAGCGCCCTGAGCTATAACTCCTACGAGCAGTACTTC. Using reference TRBV28 and TRBJ2-7 for the parts outside the CDR3, the full variable domain is DVKVTQSSRYLVKRTGEKVFLECVQDMDHENMFWYRQDPGLGLRLIYFSYDVKMKEKGDIPEGYSVSREKKERFSLILESASTNQTSMYLCASALSYNSYEQYFGPGTRLTVT.